This TCR beta chain was sequenced during a study of shared clonotypes between healthy human individuals. This was a deep-level run. Produced via immunoSEQ multiplex PCR; TCRdb's table is partial and in-frame only. Of around 1,900,000 clones listed, over 85% are singletons. About this clone itself: The antigen is not known.

The study, taken as a whole, reports: On the whole, naive subsets had larger estimated richness than memory subsets had. Blood was the sole source, and tissue repertoires probably differ.

CD45RO negativity and positive selection for CCR7 defined naive CD8 cells, a population that excluded terminally differentiated effector memory CD45RA+ cells. The receptor was isolated from a man aged 18 to 29 in good health. Some clones in this sample may be carry-over from other donors' samples. The material sequenced was naive CD8+ T cells from PBMCs.

The CDR3 region has the DNA TGTGCCAGCAGTTTGAAGCGGGAGTTTATAGATGAGCAGTTCTTC. Translating gives CASSLKREFIDEQFF. The chain recombines TRBV27 with TRBJ2-1, with 8 bases identical to TRBD2. Germline values: CDR1 MNHEY, CDR2 SMNVEV (reference sequence). The ends lost 3 bases at V and 8 bases at J; junction bases unmatched: 9. This CDR3 contains 15 residues.